This TCR beta chain was obtained from a study of molecular identifiers for immune sequencing clone quantification. TCRdb reprocessed the PCR reads via MiXCR and lists one record per CDR3 protein. Of about 510,000 distinct CDR3 sequences listed, about 20% were seen once; the top ten hold 0.7% to 0.95%. Sequenced: naive CD8+ T cells from blood, with Jurkat cell RNA spiked in. Subset described: FACS-sorted CD8+CD4-CCR7+CD45RA+ naive T cells. The receptor's source is a human donor in good health. Some libraries in this study had Jurkat cell RNA spiked in.

The CDR3 DNA sequence: TGTGCCAGCAGCACCGGGGGGGTTAAAAAGGGGAACAATCAGCCCCAGCATTTT. The encoded protein is CASSTGGVKKGNNQPQHF. The rearrangement links TRBV21-1 to TRBJ1-5. TRBV21-1 is a recognized pseudogene. The CDR3 length is 18 residues.